The entry below gives a single TCR beta chain sequence along with its context. The CDR3 covers 15 residues. Germline lookup yields CDR1 LNHDA and CDR2 SQIVND (reference sequence). V dropped 5 bases and J dropped 11 bases, with 22 bases sitting between them. The method was immunoSEQ multiplex PCR; TCRdb's version includes in-frame clones alone and lacks a portion of them. The repertoire consists of 320,000 or so clones, with around nine tenths occurring once and the leading ten covering around 4.8%. This sample stems from a study of blood T cell repertoires in COVID-19. The sequence was obtained from a man in his sixties who had recovered from COVID-19. The chain links TRBV19 to TRBJ1-5; D may be TRBD1 (5 bases). Material: PBMCs or T cells enriched from blood (not recorded which). CDR3 nucleotide sequence: TGTGCCAGTAGTCCCCTTCTCCGGACACTCTCGGCCCAGCATTTT. As protein: CASSPLLRTLSAQHF. Combining the CDR3 with reference TRBV19 and TRBJ1-5 gives the whole variable domain DGGITQSPKYLFRKEGQNVTLSCEQNLNHDAMYWYRQDPGQGLRLIYYSQIVNDFQKGDIAEGYSVSREKKESFPLTVTSAQKNPTAFYLCASSPLLRTLSAQHFGDGTRLSIL.